This T cell receptor (beta chain) was identified during a study of tissue T cells after allogeneic stem cell transplantation. Regarding the study as a whole: In patients and mice, blood and spleen missed much of tissue repertoire.

To note about this clone: Its antigen is still unknown.

Trimming cost V 5 bases and J 2 bases, with 15 bases left between them. Germline CDR1 is MNHEY and CDR2 is SVGAGI. The CDR3 consists of 15 residues. Using immunoSEQ multiplex PCR, the repertoire was profiled, and TCRdb retains in-frame clones only, with some absent. The data show thousands of clones, approximately 59% seen once. This chain connects TRBV6-5 to TRBJ1-2, with D perhaps TRBD1 (5 bases). The sequence was obtained from a male donor at least 60 years old with lung cancer. Here the sequenced sample was tissue from the jejunum, taken at autopsy. The CDR3 region has the DNA TGTGCCAGCAGTCGCTCGGGGGGGTCAAACTATGGCTACACCTTC. It encodes CASSRSGGSNYGYTF.